A single sample is the source of the 24 T cell receptor beta chains below, sequenced in a study of chemoradiotherapy in HPV16-positive cancers. Assay: immunoSEQ multiplex PCR; the TCRdb copy retains only in-frame clones and omits some. The sample consists of about 35,000 clones, about 90% of them appearing once. The starting material was blood, obtained from a patient who underwent chemoradiotherapy. The receptors here all came from a human donor with HPV-associated anogenital cancer.

The rearrangement uses TRBV7-2 and TRBJ2-5, with 9 bases identical to TRBD2. V was pared by 6 bases and J by 3 bases, with 8 bases of the junction left unmatched. CDR1 is SGHTA, CDR2 FQGNSA, per germline. CDR3 length: 15 amino acids. The CDR3 nucleotides are TGTGCCAGCAGGTCGGCGCTAGCGGGGAAAGAGACCCAGTACTTC. This sequence encodes CASRSALAGKETQYF. Filled out from reference TRBV7-2 and TRBJ2-5, the complete variable domain reads GAGVSQSPSNKVTEKGKDVELRCDPISGHTALYWYRQSLGQGLEFLIYFQGNSAPDKSGLPSDRFSAERTGGSVSTLTIQRTQQEDSAVYLCASRSALAGKETQYFGPGTRLLVL.

This clone was recorded once. The chain recombines TRBV5-4 with TRBJ2-2; possibly TRBD2 for D (6 bases). The germline V gene encodes CDR1 SGHNT and CDR2 YYREEE (reference sequence). The CDR3 contains 13 residues. The V end was cut by 2 bases, the J end by 6 bases, with 8 bases between. The CDR3 is CASSFPGAGELFF. The DNA for the CDR3 is TGTGCCAGCAGCTTCCCGGGGGCCGGGGAGCTGTTTTTT.

The V call is TRBV6-4, the J call TRBJ2-5, with D possibly TRBD1 on 6 matching bases. The CDR3 runs to 14 residues. Germline V gene data show CDR1 as MRHNA and CDR2 as SNTAGT. V lost 4 bases to trimming and J lost 7 bases, with 16 bases between them. The CDR3 spells CASSADGGQGTQYF. The DNA for the CDR3 is TGTGCCAGCAGTGCCGATGGGGGCCAGGGGACCCAGTACTTC.

The rearrangement uses TRBV6-5 and TRBJ1-1; D perhaps matches TRBD1 (5 bases). V was cut by 3 bases and J by 0 bases, with 11 bases left in between. Germline CDR1 and CDR2: MNHEY and SVGAGI. This CDR3 contains 15 residues. CDR3 sequence reads: CASSYEGALNTEAFF. CDR3 nucleotides: TGTGCCAGCAGTTATGAAGGGGCACTGAACACTGAAGCTTTCTTT.

V and J are TRBV19 and TRBJ2-7; D tentatively reads TRBD1 or TRBD2 (5 bases each). CDR1 and CDR2 from the germline V gene are LNHDA and SQIVND (reference sequence). The CDR3 contains 15 residues. Trimming removed 4 bases from V and 2 bases from J, with 15 bases in between. The CDR3 DNA follows: TGTGCCAGTAGTACAAGACCGACGGGACCCTACGAGCAGTACTTC. It codes for CASSTRPTGPYEQYF.

The V gene is TRBV13, the J gene TRBJ2-7; 7 bases fit TRBD2. Germline loops: CDR1 PRHDT, CDR2 FYEKMQ (reference sequence). CDR3 length equals 17 residues. Trimming took 2 bases from V and 0 from J; bases not matched to a gene: 10. CDR3 sequence: CASSLLGWEGASYEQYF. The CDR3 bases are TGTGCCAGCAGCTTATTAGGTTGGGAGGGTGCCTCCTACGAGCAGTACTTC.

This chain uses TRBV10-3 with TRBJ2-7, with D unclear. V gave up 1 base and J gave up 6 bases, with 10 bases separating them. In germline, CDR1 is ENHRY, CDR2 SYGVKD. The CDR3 covers 13 residues. CDR3: CAISEFEVGEQYF. The CDR3 DNA reads TGTGCCATCAGTGAGTTCGAGGTCGGCGAGCAGTACTTC.

The chain is built from TRBV7-9 and TRBJ1-1; D is ambiguous. The CDR3 contains 14 residues. Germline loops: CDR1 SEHNR, CDR2 FQNEAQ (reference sequence). V lost 4 bases to trimming and J lost 2 bases, with 11 bases between them. This chain's CDR3 is CASSWVPGNTEAFF. DNA of the CDR3: TGTGCCAGCAGCTGGGTCCCGGGAAACACTGAAGCTTTCTTT.

The gene calls are TRBV5-6 and TRBJ2-7; possible D gene TRBD2, 5 bases. This CDR3 comprises 15 residues. Germline assignment: CDR1 SGHDT and CDR2 YYEEEE. With 0 bases removed from V and 3 bases from J, the gap between germline ends came to 13 bases. The CDR3: CASSLGPGLGYEQYF. Here the CDR3 DNA reads TGTGCCAGCAGCTTGGGTCCCGGACTTGGCTACGAGCAGTACTTC.

The chain employs TRBV7-2 and TRBJ2-1; D tentatively fits TRBD1 or TRBD2 (5 bases each). Germline assignment: CDR1 SGHTA and CDR2 FQGNSA. The CDR3 runs to 15 residues. V lost 3 bases to trimming and J lost 6 bases, with 15 bases between them. The CDR3 loop reads CASSFDTRQSNEQFF. In nucleotides, the CDR3 is TGTGCCAGCAGCTTCGATACTAGACAGTCCAATGAGCAGTTCTTC.

This clone appeared once. V usage is TRBV5-1 and J usage is TRBJ1-1; D not certain. Germline V gene sequence: CDR1 SGHRS, CDR2 YFSETQ. The CDR3 has 13 amino acids. V dropped 6 bases and J dropped 4 bases, with 13 bases sitting between them. The CDR3 reads CASTWDLGTEAFF. CDR3 nucleotide sequence: TGCGCCAGCACTTGGGATTTGGGCACTGAAGCTTTCTTT.

The V and J genes are TRBV5-1 and TRBJ1-1; no reliable D call. The length of the CDR3 is 16 residues. Trimming removed 4 bases from V and 4 bases from J, with 20 bases in between. Germline V lookup: CDR1 SGHRS, CDR2 YFSETQ. The CDR3 protein is CASSPASNIAGTEAFF. The CDR3 coding sequence is TGCGCCAGCAGCCCGGCCTCGAATATCGCGGGCACTGAAGCTTTCTTT.

This sequence joins TRBV11-1 and TRBJ2-1, with 7 bases matching TRBD1. The CDR3 runs 15 residues. In germline, CDR1 is SGHAT, CDR2 FQDESV (reference sequence). V lost 6 bases and J lost 5; bases outside the gene matches: 10. CDR3: CASRPLGGLNNEQFF. Written as DNA, the CDR3 is TGTGCCAGCAGGCCACTAGGGGGCCTGAACAATGAGCAGTTCTTC.

This chain uses TRBV19 with TRBJ1-4, with 9 bases fitting TRBD1. Germline V lookup: CDR1 LNHDA, CDR2 SQIVND (reference sequence). The V segment lost 4 bases and the J segment 5 bases; nucleotides outside the gene matches: 5. The CDR3 extends over 15 amino acids. As DNA, the CDR3 is TGTGCCAGTAGTAGTTTCGGGACAGGGAATGAAAAACTGTTTTTT. Translation: CASSSFGTGNEKLFF.

This chain uses TRBV4-3 with TRBJ1-2, with 7 bases identical to TRBD1. Germline assignment: CDR1 LGHNA and CDR2 YSLEER. The J segment lost 4 bases and the V segment lost 0 bases, leaving 11 bases of the junction unmatched. This CDR3 has 17 residues. CDR3 amino acids: CASSQDLQGGNPYGYTF. Here the CDR3 DNA reads TGCGCCAGCAGCCAAGATCTGCAGGGGGGCAACCCCTATGGCTACACCTTC.

This clone was counted once. The gene calls are TRBV6-4 and TRBJ1-4, with a possible D match to TRBD1 (5 bases). V lost 3 bases, J lost 1 base, and 6 bases lay in between. In germline, CDR1 is MRHNA, CDR2 SNTAGT. The CDR3 spans 14 residues. Written as DNA, the CDR3 is TGTGCCAGCAGTGAGGGGGGAACTAATGAAAAACTGTTTTTT. Encoded protein: CASSEGGTNEKLFF.

CDR3 protein: CASSYPGQGYNEQFF. The CDR3 DNA follows: TGCGCCAGCAGTTATCCGGGACAGGGTTACAATGAGCAGTTCTTC. The V call is TRBV5-1, the J call TRBJ2-1; 9 positions match TRBD1. V shed 5 bases and J 4 bases; nucleotides not matched to a gene: 7. This CDR3 spans 15 amino acids. The V gene's germline CDR1 is SGHRS and CDR2 YFSETQ.

The V call is TRBV19, the J call TRBJ1-1, with D perhaps matching TRBD1 (5 bases). The CDR3 has 16 amino acids. The ends were cut back, 1 base at V and 3 bases at J, with 15 bases in the middle. The germline V gene has CDR1 LNHDA and CDR2 SQIVND (reference sequence). The CDR3 spells CASSIGDGPLHTEAFF. As DNA, the CDR3 is TGTGCCAGTAGTATAGGGGACGGCCCGCTGCACACTGAAGCTTTCTTT.

The rearrangement uses TRBV6-5 and TRBJ1-2, with 8 bases identical to TRBD1. This CDR3 spans 14 amino acids. Per germline, CDR1 MNHEY and CDR2 SVGAGI. V lost 2 bases to trimming and J lost 4 bases; unmatched junction nucleotides: 3. The CDR3 region is CASSYDRGSYGYTF. The CDR3 bases are TGTGCCAGCAGTTACGACAGGGGCAGCTATGGCTACACCTTC.

This sequence joins TRBV6-1 and TRBJ1-2; D remains ambiguous. This CDR3 comprises 14 residues. V was pared by 4 bases and J by 7 bases, with 16 bases between. CDR1 is MNHNS and CDR2 is SASEGT in the germline V gene. The CDR3 spells CASSARAGRLGYTF. Written as DNA, the CDR3 is TGTGCCAGCAGTGCGAGGGCCGGGAGACTTGGCTACACCTTC.

This clone was seen a few times. This sequence joins TRBV7-9 and TRBJ1-4; tentatively, D is TRBD1 (6 bases). The V gene lost 0 bases and the J gene lost 11 bases, with 19 bases spanning the gap. The CDR3 covers 16 residues. Germline CDR1 SEHNR, CDR2 FQNEAQ (reference sequence). The CDR3 region is CASSLAGTRVRSKLFF. CDR3 bases: TGTGCCAGCAGCTTAGCGGGGACAAGGGTCCGCTCTAAACTGTTTTTT.

The chain combines TRBV2 with TRBJ2-7; no definite D call. The ends were cut back, 3 bases at V and 2 bases at J, with 2 bases in the middle. CDR1 and CDR2 from the germline V gene are SNHLY and FYNNEI. This CDR3 is built from 11 residues. For the CDR3, the DNA is TGTGCCAGCAGTGACGCCTACGAGCAGTACTTC. Its protein product is CASSDAYEQYF.

The genes are TRBV7-2 and TRBJ2-7; D gene unclear. The V gene's germline CDR1 is SGHTA and CDR2 FQGNSA. The CDR3 is 12 amino acids. The V and J ends lost 1 base and 6 bases respectively, with 7 bases between them. CDR3: CASSLGLREQYF. The CDR3 DNA sequence: TGTGCCAGCAGCTTAGGCCTTCGCGAGCAGTACTTC.

This clone was seen only once. The chain uses TRBV10-2 and TRBJ2-7, with 11 bases identical to TRBD2. The CDR3 runs 15 residues. Germline CDR1 WSHSY, CDR2 SAAADI. The trim removed 7 bases at V and 5 bases at J, leaving 10 bases unmatched. The CDR3 here is CASTEGLAGGHEQYF. The CDR3 DNA follows: TGCGCCAGCACCGAGGGCCTAGCGGGGGGCCACGAGCAGTACTTC.